The present TCR beta chain was sequenced within a study of T cells after yellow fever vaccination. Study at large: Preparation of the low-cell-number fractions used SMART-Seq v4 Ultra Low Input. Study-level results: A small proportion of clonotypes was detected in both the CD4 and CD8 compartments. Subsequent to the booster, the majority of primary-vaccination clones reappeared (about 97% CD4, 88% CD8).

The CDR3 has 14 amino acids. V was clipped by 0 bases and J by 1 base, with 7 bases between them. Germline lookup yields CDR1 LGHDT and CDR2 YNNKEL (reference sequence). With regard to this clonotype: Its antigen is as yet unknown.

TCR cDNA, made by 5'RACE template switching, carried an added universal primer site and UMIs. TCRdb itself ran the 5' RACE reads through MiXCR, one entry per CDR3 protein. The profile shows 400,000 to 450,000 distinct CDR3 sequences, about 19% of them singletons. The rearrangement links TRBV3-1 to TRBJ2-7; D is unclear. The source is a man aged 18 to 35 who received the YFV17D yellow fever vaccine. The starting material was PBMCs, obtained before the yellow fever booster vaccination. CDR3 protein: CASSQDGLSYEQYF. The CDR3 nucleotides read TGTGCCAGCAGCCAAGATGGGCTGTCCTACGAGCAGTACTTC.